The following is a T cell receptor (beta chain) sequence with its context. The data were obtained in a study of blood T cell repertoires in COVID-19. The wider study: The United States, Italy and Spain provided the acute and convalescent COVID-19 samples. Sample material is recorded as cDNA or gDNA derived from T cells, B-cell-depleted T cells, or PBMCs.

Authors' analysis steps: Estimation of nucleated cell counts relied on the amplification of reference gene primers. Sequenced by immunoSEQ multiplex PCR; TCRdb stores in-frame clones only, minus some. V and J calls and clone size are as listed in that table; D and trimming were resolved from the DNA. Of tens of thousands of clones in the sample, around 70% were seen once. V was pared by 5 bases and J by 0 bases, with 3 bases between. CDR1 is SGHRS and CDR2 is YFSETQ in the germline V gene. CDR3 length equals 12 residues. The V call is TRBV5-1, the J call TRBJ2-1; no firm D call. The TCR sequence derives from a man aged 55 to 70 with acute or convalescent COVID-19. Sequenced sample: peripheral blood. This chain's CDR3 is CASSNSYNEQFF. CDR3 in DNA: TGCGCCAGCAGTAACTCCTACAATGAGCAGTTCTTC.